Listed here is a single T cell receptor (beta chain). Antigen unknown. The data stem from a study of lymphopenia after photon versus proton radiotherapy. The study, taken as a whole, reports: After lymphocyte nadir, photon-treated repertoires showed oligoclonal expansion, especially CD8+ Temra.

The germline V gene has CDR1 GTSNPN and CDR2 SVGIG (reference sequence). V was pared by 1 base and J by 4 bases, with 1 base of the junction left unmatched. CDR3 length: 13 amino acids. The method was immunoSEQ multiplex PCR; TCRdb's version includes in-frame clones alone and lacks a portion of them. This table has some 170,000 clones, around 85% appearing once. The chain combines TRBV30 with TRBJ1-1; 9 nucleotides match TRBD1. Sequences were derived from peripheral blood, sampled from a patient treated with photon-based radiotherapy. The TCR was taken from a man aged 50 to 60 with gastric cancer. CDR3 bases: TGTGCCTGGAGTGGACAGGGGGTCACTGAAGCTTTCTTT. Its protein is CAWSGQGVTEAFF. The full variable domain, with the rest looked up from reference TRBV30 and TRBJ1-1, is SQTIHQWPATLVQPVGSPLSLECTVEGTSNPNLYWYRQAAGRGLQLLFYSVGIGQISSEVPQNLSASRPQDRQFILSSKKLLLSDSGFYLCAWSGQGVTEAFFGQGTRLTVV.